The 28 T cell receptor beta chains listed next were all sequenced from one sample in a study of CD8 T cells in Susac syndrome. With random hexamers, roughly 0.5 to 1 ug RNA was reverse transcribed. MiXCR was run by TCRdb on the immunoSEQ multiplex PCR reads, yielding one entry per CDR3 protein. The sample records about 240,000 distinct CDR3 sequences, 95% to 97% being singletons. The sample consisted of CD4+ T cells from PBMCs. These TCRs come from a human donor with Susac syndrome.

The chain carries TRBV4-1 and TRBJ1-4; 9 bases are shared with TRBD1. Germline assignment: CDR1 MGHRA and CDR2 YSYEKL. The CDR3 is made up of 15 amino acids. V trimming: 5 bases; J trimming: 8 bases; junction bases outside the gene matches: 9. The CDR3 loop is CASSSQQGAGEKLFF. The CDR3 DNA reads TGCGCCAGCAGCTCCCAACAGGGGGCAGGGGAAAAACTGTTTTTT.

This chain links TRBV27 with TRBJ2-1, with unresolved D. The CDR3 runs to 12 residues. CDR1 MNHEY and CDR2 SMNVEV come from the germline V gene (reference sequence). Trimming cost V 5 bases and J 2 bases, with 4 bases left between them. The CDR3 reads CASSDTYNEQFF. CDR3 DNA sequence: TGTGCCAGCAGTGATACCTACAATGAGCAGTTCTTC.

The gene calls are TRBV6-5 and TRBJ2-3; D may be TRBD2 (5 bases). The germline V gene has CDR1 MNHEY and CDR2 SVGAGI. This CDR3 is built from 14 residues. V was shortened by 4 bases and J by 1 base, with 9 bases between the two germline ends. DNA of the CDR3: TGTGCCAGCAGTTTAGTGGGAGGCACAGATACGCAGTATTTT. Protein sequence: CASSLVGGTDTQYF.

The chain couples TRBV2 to TRBJ2-3; D unresolved. The V and J ends lost 3 bases and 2 bases respectively, with 6 bases between them. The germline CDR1 and CDR2 sequences are SNHLY and FYNNEI. This CDR3 is built from 13 residues. The CDR3 reads CASSDRSTDTQYF. The CDR3 DNA follows: TGTGCCAGCAGTGACAGGTCCACAGATACGCAGTATTTT.

This clonotype was found a few times. The rearrangement uses TRBV9 and TRBJ1-4; D ambiguous. Germline lookup yields CDR1 SGDLS and CDR2 YYNGEE. Trimming cost V 0 bases and J 1 base, with 4 bases left between them. This CDR3 spans 14 amino acids. This CDR3 reads CASSVGGTNEKLFF. As DNA, the CDR3 is TGTGCCAGCAGCGTAGGTGGAACTAATGAAAAACTGTTTTTT.

This chain uses TRBV3-1 with TRBJ2-7, with 7 nucleotides matching TRBD1. There are 13 residues in the CDR3. CDR1 and CDR2 (germline): LGHDT, YNNKEL (reference sequence). Trimming removed 4 bases from V and 4 bases from J; junction bases left unmatched: 4. CDR3 coding DNA: TGTGCCAGCAGCCCGACAGGGAAATACGAGCAGTACTTC. It codes for CASSPTGKYEQYF.

The chain combines TRBV12-3 or TRBV12-4 with TRBJ1-3; D is unclear. There are 16 residues in the CDR3. The V end was cut by 1 base, the J end by 0 bases, with 10 bases between. The CDR3 spells CASSLVGQSSGNTIYF. CDR3 nucleotides: TGTGCCAGCAGTTTAGTTGGGCAGAGCTCTGGAAACACCATATATTTT.

The V gene is TRBV30, the J gene TRBJ1-5, with D possibly being TRBD1 (6 bases). The CDR3 runs to 15 residues. Germline-derived CDR1 and CDR2 are GTSNPN and SVGIG (reference sequence). The V gene lost 1 base and the J gene lost 6 bases, with 16 bases spanning the gap. The DNA for the CDR3 is TGTGCCTGGAGTGCCCCAGGGCAGGGGACTCAGCCCCAGCATTTT. Its translation: CAWSAPGQGTQPQHF.

The V gene is TRBV20-1, the J gene TRBJ1-1; D possibly corresponds to TRBD1 (5 bases). Germline CDR1 reads DFQATT; CDR2 reads SNEGSKA (reference sequence). V was clipped by 2 bases and J by 2 bases, with 9 bases between them. The CDR3 runs 13 residues. The CDR3 is CSARQGPNTEAFF. The CDR3 DNA sequence: TGCAGTGCTAGACAGGGACCTAACACTGAAGCTTTCTTT.

This clonotype came up once. The V gene is TRBV20-1, the J gene TRBJ2-5; no clear D. This CDR3 has 14 residues. The V gene lost 2 bases and the J gene lost 6 bases, with 16 bases spanning the gap. Germline lookup yields CDR1 DFQATT and CDR2 SNEGSKA (reference sequence). CDR3 coding DNA: TGCAGTGCTAGAAAGGGTGCCGGGTTGAAGACCCAGTACTTC. Translating it yields CSARKGAGLKTQYF.

The chain couples TRBV4-1 to TRBJ2-1; no reliable D call. CDR1 and CDR2 from the germline V gene are MGHRA and YSYEKL. The CDR3 runs to 13 residues. V lost 4 bases to trimming and J lost 6 bases, with 10 bases between them. In DNA form, the CDR3 reads TGCGCCAGCAGCCGAATACGTGGCAATGAGCAGTTCTTC. This sequence encodes CASSRIRGNEQFF.

J is TRBJ2-5 and V is TRBV29-1; TRBD1 matches at 11 bases. Germline lookup yields CDR1 SQVTM and CDR2 ANQGSEA. The CDR3 loop spans 14 amino acids. The ends lost 6 bases at V and 5 bases at J; junction bases unmatched: 8. CDR3 protein: CSVNRDRGGETQYF. Written as DNA, the CDR3 is TGCAGCGTGAACCGGGACAGGGGGGGGGAGACCCAGTACTTC.

The chain is built from TRBV7-9 and TRBJ1-1; D is undetermined. Germline CDR1 reads SEHNR; CDR2 reads FQNEAQ (reference sequence). V was clipped by 5 bases and J by 1 base, with 11 bases between them. The CDR3 runs 14 residues. The CDR3 bases are TGTGCCAGCAGCCCGACGCTGCCGAACACTGAAGCTTTCTTT. This encodes CASSPTLPNTEAFF. The complete variable domain, with remaining parts taken from reference TRBV7-9 and TRBJ1-1, reads DTGVSQNPRHKITKRGQNVTFRCDPISEHNRLYWYRQTLGQGPEFLTYFQNEAQLEKSRLLSDRFSAERPKGSFSTLEIQRTEQGDSAMYLCASSPTLPNTEAFFGQGTRLTVV.

This sequence joins TRBV20-1 and TRBJ2-1; D uncertain. Germline V gene lookup returns CDR1 DFQATT and CDR2 SNEGSKA (reference sequence). Deletions cut 6 bases from V and 0 bases from J, with 9 bases between. The CDR3 has 13 residues. CDR3 DNA sequence: TGCAGTGCCAGCCGGGCCTCCTACAATGAGCAGTTCTTC. Translation gives CSASRASYNEQFF.

This chain joins TRBV20-1 and TRBJ2-7; D is uncertain. V was pared by 2 bases and J by 2 bases, with 13 bases between. Germline V CDR1 and CDR2: DFQATT, SNEGSKA (reference sequence). The CDR3 extends over 14 amino acids. CDR3 region: CSARRVPGAYEQYF. CDR3 in DNA: TGCAGTGCTAGAAGGGTGCCAGGCGCCTACGAGCAGTACTTC.

This sequence joins TRBV15 and TRBJ2-7; TRBD2 aligns across 9 bases. This CDR3 is built from 14 residues. The V segment lost 3 bases and the J segment 7 bases; nucleotides outside the gene matches: 7. The germline CDR1 and CDR2 sequences are LNHNV and YYDKDF (reference sequence). CDR3 bases: TGTGCCACCAGCAGGGCCGACCTAGCGGGAGAGCAGTACTTC. Translation: CATSRADLAGEQYF.

The rearrangement uses TRBV27 and TRBJ2-7; the match to TRBD2 covers 7 bases. J lost 0 bases, V lost 5 bases, and 10 bases had no gene match. This CDR3 region has 16 residues. The germline gives CDR1 MNHEY, CDR2 SMNVEV (reference sequence). CDR3 nucleotides: TGTGCCAGCAGTCTCTCGCGCGGGAGAGGCTCCTACGAGCAGTACTTC. Amino acids: CASSLSRGRGSYEQYF.

The CDR3 sequence: CSTQGAPPGDEQYF. The DNA of the CDR3 is TGCAGCACCCAGGGAGCCCCCCCCGGCGACGAGCAGTACTTC. The gene calls are TRBV20-1 and TRBJ2-7; D may match TRBD1 or TRBD2 (5 bases each). This CDR3 is built from 14 residues. Germline V gene data show CDR1 as DFQATT and CDR2 as SNEGSKA (reference sequence).

This chain uses TRBV12-3 or TRBV12-4 with TRBJ2-2; tentative D call: TRBD1 (5 bases). The CDR3 has 15 amino acids. Trimming took 5 bases from V and 2 from J, leaving 12 bases between them. CDR3 residues: CASSQGVVNTGELFF. In DNA form, the CDR3 reads TGTGCCAGCAGTCAAGGGGTTGTAAACACCGGGGAGCTGTTTTTT.

The V and J genes are TRBV30 and TRBJ1-2; D gene unclear. V was pared by 5 bases and J by 8 bases, with 9 bases between. The CDR3 spans 10 residues. Germline CDR1 is GTSNPN and CDR2 is SVGIG (reference sequence). The CDR3: CAWVSRGYTF. The CDR3 bases are TGTGCCTGGGTCTCGAGGGGCTACACCTTC.

The chain employs TRBV30 and TRBJ1-5; maybe TRBD1 (5 bases). The V end lost 3 bases, the J end lost 2 bases, and 11 bases lay between the germline ends. Germline V gene sequence: CDR1 GTSNPN, CDR2 SVGIG (reference sequence). This CDR3 is 14 amino acids long. As DNA, the CDR3 is TGTGCCTGGAGATCCCGCAGGGGCAATCAGCCCCAGCATTTT. Translated: CAWRSRRGNQPQHF.

This clonotype has only one observation. The rearrangement uses TRBV12-3 or TRBV12-4 and TRBJ1-5; D is ambiguous. The CDR3 extends over 13 amino acids. The V end was cut by 4 bases, the J end by 3 bases, with 7 bases between. This chain's CDR3 is CASSWYDNQPQHF. CDR3 nucleotide sequence: TGTGCCAGCAGTTGGTACGACAATCAGCCCCAGCATTTT.

V gene TRBV5-1 combines with J gene TRBJ2-1, with D uncertain. V lost 0 bases, J lost 4 bases, and 8 bases lay in between. Germline-derived CDR1 and CDR2 are SGHRS and YFSETQ. The length of the CDR3 is 14 residues. CDR3 sequence reads: CASSLARPYNEQFF. Written as DNA, the CDR3 is TGCGCCAGCAGCTTGGCACGGCCTTACAATGAGCAGTTCTTC.

This clonotype has just one count. V and J are TRBV12-3 or TRBV12-4 and TRBJ2-7; 7 bases are shared with TRBD1. The CDR3 loop spans 15 amino acids. J gave up 0 bases and V 5 bases, and 7 bases lay outside the gene matches. Here the CDR3 DNA reads TGTGCCAGCAGTCACCCGACAGGGAGCTCCTACGAGCAGTACTTC. It specifies CASSHPTGSSYEQYF.

The rearrangement uses TRBV25-1 and TRBJ1-3; no clear D gene. Trimming removed 3 bases from V and 4 bases from J, with 16 bases in between. The CDR3 has 16 residues. Germline CDR1 is MGHDK and CDR2 is SYGVNS. CDR3 amino acids: CASSEPPPPFGNTIYF. The CDR3 DNA follows: TGTGCCAGCAGTGAGCCCCCCCCACCTTTCGGAAACACCATATATTTT.

This clonotype was found once. This CDR3 reads CATSRQNSNQPQHF. Here the CDR3 DNA reads TGTGCCACCAGCAGACAAAATAGCAATCAGCCCCAGCATTTT. V usage is TRBV15 and J usage is TRBJ1-5; D is undetermined. The CDR3 totals 14 residues. Germline loops: CDR1 LNHNV, CDR2 YYDKDF (reference sequence). V was cut by 2 bases and J by 0 bases, with 5 bases left in between.

This chain joins TRBV5-6 and TRBJ1-1; perhaps TRBD1 as D (6 bases). V was cut by 4 bases and J by 1 base, with 14 bases left in between. The CDR3 runs 15 residues. Germline V gene data show CDR1 as SGHDT and CDR2 as YYEEEE. The chain's CDR3 is CASSPVLGANTEAFF. In nucleotides, the CDR3 is TGTGCCAGCAGCCCGGTTCTGGGGGCGAACACTGAAGCTTTCTTT.

The chain recombines TRBV12-3 or TRBV12-4 with TRBJ2-1; D is unclear. Trimming pared 0 bases from V and 4 bases from J, leaving 10 bases between. The CDR3 runs to 15 residues. This CDR3 is CASSLAYPKYNEQFF. The CDR3 coding sequence is TGTGCCAGCAGTTTAGCCTACCCTAAGTACAATGAGCAGTTCTTC.